The 27 T cell receptor beta chains presented below share a single source sample, sequenced in a study of cytomegalovirus exposure and HLA in healthy donors. Use of 60 Vbeta and 13 Jbeta primers characterized the PCR. Method: immunoSEQ multiplex PCR; TCRdb's copy keeps in-frame clones and lacks some. The sample shows 150,000 to 200,000 clones, around three quarters of them seen only once. The specimen sequenced was PBMCs. These receptors all come from a woman in her thirties or forties in good health and CMV-seronegative.

This rearrangement joins TRBV7-2 to TRBJ1-1, with D perhaps TRBD1 (5 bases). V lost 5 bases, J lost 6 bases, and 22 bases lay in between. This CDR3 has 16 amino acids. Per the germline V gene, CDR1 is SGHTA and CDR2 is FQGNSA. DNA of the CDR3: TGTGCCAGCAGCGATAGCCCTTGGCAGGTAGGGGCTGAAGCTTTCTTT. Translation: CASSDSPWQVGAEAFF.

CDR3 residues: CASSKEQGFMNTEAFF. CDR3 nucleotide sequence: TGTGCCAGCAGCAAAGAGCAGGGATTTATGAACACTGAAGCTTTCTTT. The chain carries TRBV11-3 and TRBJ1-1; D is perhaps TRBD1 (5 bases). V lost 5 bases to trimming and J lost 0 bases, with 16 bases between them. CDR1 is SGHNT and CDR2 is YENEEA in the germline V gene. The CDR3 extends over 16 amino acids.

The V gene is TRBV19, the J gene TRBJ2-3; possible D gene TRBD1, 7 bases. The V end lost 5 bases, the J end lost 2 bases, and 17 bases lay between the germline ends. This CDR3 spans 16 amino acids. Germline V CDR1 and CDR2: LNHDA, SQIVND (reference sequence). The CDR3 sequence is CASSDGGGLSTDTQYF. The CDR3 DNA reads as TGTGCCAGTAGTGATGGAGGGGGCCTCTCCACAGATACGCAGTATTTT. The whole variable domain, remainder taken from reference TRBV19 and TRBJ2-3, is DGGITQSPKYLFRKEGQNVTLSCEQNLNHDAMYWYRQDPGQGLRLIYYSQIVNDFQKGDIAEGYSVSREKKESFPLTVTSAQKNPTAFYLCASSDGGGLSTDTQYFGPGTRLTVL.

This chain joins TRBV19 and TRBJ1-2; TRBD1 aligns across 10 bases. CDR3 length: 15 amino acids. Looked up from germline, CDR1 is LNHDA and CDR2 is SQIVND (reference sequence). The J segment lost 8 bases and the V segment lost 3 bases, leaving 9 bases of the junction unmatched. This chain's CDR3 is CASSMLGQGRGGYTF. CDR3 bases: TGTGCCAGTAGTATGCTGGGACAGGGGAGAGGGGGCTACACCTTC.

V gene TRBV28 combines with J gene TRBJ2-7; 11 bases line up with TRBD2. The germline gives CDR1 MDHEN, CDR2 SYDVKM. With 4 bases clipped from V and 2 bases from J, the junction kept 7 bases outside the gene matches. The CDR3 totals 16 residues. The CDR3 sequence: CASSSTGTSGTYEQYF. CDR3 coding DNA: TGTGCCAGCAGTTCCACTGGGACTAGCGGAACCTACGAGCAGTACTTC. Using reference TRBV28 and TRBJ2-7 for the parts outside the CDR3, the full variable domain is DVKVTQSSRYLVKRTGEKVFLECVQDMDHENMFWYRQDPGLGLRLIYFSYDVKMKEKGDIPEGYSVSREKKERFSLILESASTNQTSMYLCASSSTGTSGTYEQYFGPGTRLTVT.

V usage is TRBV7-3 and J usage is TRBJ2-3, with D possibly matching TRBD1 (6 bases). The V gene's germline CDR1 is SGHTA and CDR2 FQGTGA. V was trimmed by 4 bases and J by 0 bases, leaving 8 bases between them. The CDR3 sequence is 14 residues long. Here the CDR3 reads CASSSGQSTDTQYF. The CDR3 DNA reads as TGTGCCAGCAGCTCAGGACAGAGCACAGATACGCAGTATTTT. The full variable domain, rest sourced from reference TRBV7-3 and TRBJ2-3, is GAGVSQTPSNKVTEKGKYVELRCDPISGHTALYWYRQSLGQGPEFLIYFQGTGAADDSGLPNDRFFAVRPEGSVSTLKIQRTERGDSAVYLCASSSGQSTDTQYFGPGTRLTVL.

The chain couples TRBV5-1 to TRBJ2-3, with D tentatively TRBD1 (6 bases). The CDR3 runs 13 residues. The germline V and J ends were trimmed by 3 bases and 6 bases, with 11 bases remaining between them. Germline CDR1 is SGHRS and CDR2 is YFSETQ. CDR3 in amino acids: CASSSPGDDTQYF. The CDR3 DNA follows: TGCGCCAGCAGCTCTCCAGGGGACGATACGCAGTATTTT.

V usage is TRBV30 and J usage is TRBJ1-2, with no clear D. V lost 2 bases, J lost 4 bases, and 8 bases lay in between. Germline loops: CDR1 GTSNPN, CDR2 SVGIG (reference sequence). There are 12 residues in the CDR3. The DNA for the CDR3 is TGTGCCTGGAGTACCGGGATCTATGGCTACACCTTC. It encodes CAWSTGIYGYTF.

V usage is TRBV12-5 and J usage is TRBJ2-6, with unresolved D. The germline gives CDR1 LGHNT, CDR2 FRNRAP. CDR3 length: 12 residues. The V end was cut by 6 bases, the J end by 4 bases, with 4 bases between. The CDR3 bases are TGTGCTAGTGGACAGGGGGCCAACGTCCTGACTTTC. It specifies CASGQGANVLTF.

As DNA, the CDR3 is TGCAGCGTTGGGCGACAGGGAGGAAACTATGGCTACACCTTC. Its protein is CSVGRQGGNYGYTF. The chain uses TRBV29-1 and TRBJ1-2; 7 bases agree with TRBD1. V dropped 4 bases and J dropped 2; count of bases not matched to a gene: 7. The germline gives CDR1 SQVTM, CDR2 ANQGSEA. The CDR3 length is 14 residues.

This clone showed up just once. The chain employs TRBV29-1 and TRBJ2-6, with D possibly matching TRBD1 (5 bases). Per germline, CDR1 SQVTM and CDR2 ANQGSEA. The CDR3 is 15 residues long. The V gene lost 7 bases and the J gene lost 4 bases, with 17 bases spanning the gap. CDR3 protein: CSATSPGSGANVLTF. CDR3 nucleotide sequence: TGCAGCGCCACATCTCCAGGGTCCGGGGCCAACGTCCTGACTTTC.

A few counts support this clone. This sequence joins TRBV19 and TRBJ1-1; 7 bases fit TRBD1. This CDR3 contains 14 residues. Germline trimming cut 8 bases from V and 1 base from J; bases unmatched to any gene: 7. Germline-derived CDR1 and CDR2 are LNHDA and SQIVND (reference sequence). CDR3 protein: CASGGQATNTEAFF. CDR3 nucleotide sequence: TGTGCCAGTGGAGGACAGGCTACGAACACTGAAGCTTTCTTT.

This clone was observed a single time. The V gene is TRBV29-1, the J gene TRBJ2-7, with D unclear. CDR1 and CDR2 from the germline V gene are SQVTM and ANQGSEA. The CDR3 is made up of 9 amino acids. The ends were cut back, 5 bases at V and 6 bases at J, with 5 bases in the middle. CDR3 sequence reads: CSVIREQYF. The DNA of the CDR3 is TGCAGCGTTATCCGCGAGCAGTACTTC.

This clone was recorded once. CDR3 protein: CASSPTGPGNYGYTF. The CDR3 bases are TGTGCCAGTAGCCCGACAGGGCCTGGGAACTATGGCTACACCTTC. The chain joins TRBV19 to TRBJ1-2; TRBD1 agrees at 7 bases. CDR1 is LNHDA, CDR2 SQIVND, per germline (reference sequence). This CDR3 has 15 residues. Trimming took 6 bases from V and 2 from J; bases not matched to a gene: 9.

This chain connects TRBV19 to TRBJ2-3; possibly TRBD2 for D (6 bases). The CDR3 has 13 amino acids. Trimming took off 7 bases at V and 1 base at J, with 9 bases between the two ends. Per germline, CDR1 LNHDA and CDR2 SQIVND (reference sequence). The CDR3 bases are TGTGCCAGTATGGGACTCCGCACAGATACGCAGTATTTT. Translating it yields CASMGLRTDTQYF.

The chain combines TRBV7-6 with TRBJ1-1; TRBD1 agrees at 8 bases. V dropped 4 bases and J dropped 7; count of bases not matched to a gene: 8. This CDR3 is built from 14 residues. The V gene's germline CDR1 is SGHVS and CDR2 FNYEAQ. The DNA for the CDR3 is TGTGCCAGCAGCTCAGCACAGGGGGGGGGTGAAGCTTTCTTT. It yields the protein CASSSAQGGGEAFF.

In the case of this clone: Other DNA sequences in the same sample also yield this CDR3. J is TRBJ2-7 and V is TRBV6-5, with TRBD2 matching over 11 bases. Losses at the gene ends were 2 bases for V and 3 bases for J; bases not matched to a gene: 3. The CDR3 runs to 15 residues. Germline CDR1 and CDR2: MNHEY and SVGAGI. CDR3 region: CASSYGLAGGYEQYF. The CDR3 nucleotides are TGTGCCAGCAGTTACGGGCTAGCGGGGGGCTACGAGCAGTACTTC.

V gene TRBV30 combines with J gene TRBJ2-4; 15 nucleotides line up with TRBD2. J gave up 7 bases and V 0 bases, and 1 base lay outside the gene matches. This CDR3 has 15 residues. Germline assignment: CDR1 GTSNPN and CDR2 SVGIG (reference sequence). CDR3 residues: CAWSVGTSGRNIQYF. CDR3 nucleotides: TGTGCCTGGAGTGTCGGGACTAGCGGGAGGAACATTCAGTACTTC.

CDR3 sequence (DNA): TGTGCCAGGTCTAGCGGGACAACAGATACGCAGTATTTT. This encodes CARSSGTTDTQYF. The chain uses TRBV2 and TRBJ2-3; 9 bases align to TRBD2. CDR1 and CDR2 from the germline V gene are SNHLY and FYNNEI. Trimming at V came to 9 bases and at J to 3 bases, leaving 4 bases not matched to a gene. This CDR3 contains 13 residues.

The V and J genes are TRBV5-1 and TRBJ1-4; 11 nucleotides align to TRBD1. Germline lookup yields CDR1 SGHRS and CDR2 YFSETQ. The CDR3 sequence is 16 residues long. The trim removed 2 bases at V and 4 bases at J, leaving 4 bases unmatched. The CDR3 loop reads CASSFGTGGNNEKLFF. The CDR3 DNA sequence: TGCGCCAGCAGCTTTGGGACAGGGGGGAATAATGAAAAACTGTTTTTT.

Notes on this clone: Other nucleotide sequences from this sample produce the same CDR3. V is TRBV5-1 and J is TRBJ2-7, with 8 bases matching TRBD2. The CDR3 spans 15 residues. V dropped 4 bases and J dropped 1; count of bases not matched to a gene: 7. Looked up from germline, CDR1 is SGHRS and CDR2 is YFSETQ. CDR3 coding DNA: TGCGCCAGCAGCCCCACTAGCGGAGGTTCCTACGAGCAGTACTTC. It encodes CASSPTSGGSYEQYF.

The gene calls are TRBV7-3 and TRBJ2-7, with 9 nucleotides matching TRBD1. Germline CDR1 is SGHTA and CDR2 is FQGTGA. The CDR3 sequence is 14 residues long. Germline trimming cut 4 bases from V and 10 bases from J; bases unmatched to any gene: 11. The CDR3 DNA sequence: TGTGCCAGCAGCTCAGGGGGGACAGGGAAGAGACAGTACTTC. Translating gives CASSSGGTGKRQYF. Complete variable domain (other parts from reference TRBV7-3 and TRBJ2-7): GAGVSQTPSNKVTEKGKYVELRCDPISGHTALYWYRQSLGQGPEFLIYFQGTGAADDSGLPNDRFFAVRPEGSVSTLKIQRTERGDSAVYLCASSSGGTGKRQYFGPGTRLTVT.

The V gene is TRBV30, the J gene TRBJ2-5, with a tentative D call TRBD2 (5 bases). V lost 1 base to trimming and J lost 2 bases, with 14 bases between them. The CDR3 sequence is 15 residues long. CDR1 is GTSNPN, CDR2 SVGIG, per germline (reference sequence). The CDR3 protein is CAWSEGLDFQETQYF. As DNA, the CDR3 is TGTGCCTGGAGTGAAGGACTGGATTTTCAAGAGACCCAGTACTTC.

The J gene is TRBJ1-1, the V gene TRBV7-9; no clear D. The CDR3 length is 14 residues. V lost 1 base and J 5 bases, leaving 11 bases between the germline ends. Germline assignment: CDR1 SEHNR and CDR2 FQNEAQ (reference sequence). CDR3 coding DNA: TGTGCCAGCAGCTTAGAGATAGGAGGAACTGAAGCTTTCTTT. Encoded protein: CASSLEIGGTEAFF. Variable domain in full (rest from reference TRBV7-9 and TRBJ1-1): DTGVSQNPRHKITKRGQNVTFRCDPISEHNRLYWYRQTLGQGPEFLTYFQNEAQLEKSRLLSDRFSAERPKGSFSTLEIQRTEQGDSAMYLCASSLEIGGTEAFFGQGTRLTVV.

The gene calls are TRBV7-9 and TRBJ1-5; no firm D call. CDR1 SEHNR and CDR2 FQNEAQ come from the germline V gene (reference sequence). CDR3 length equals 12 residues. Trimming shortened V by 4 bases and J by 9 bases, and 10 bases separated the two germline ends. The CDR3 is CASSSETTPQHF. DNA of the CDR3: TGTGCCAGCAGCTCAGAGACTACGCCCCAGCATTTT.

The V gene is TRBV19, the J gene TRBJ1-2; TRBD1 aligns across 7 bases. CDR1 is LNHDA, CDR2 SQIVND, per germline (reference sequence). CDR3 length: 15 amino acids. V was pared by 7 bases and J by 5 bases, with 13 bases of the junction left unmatched. Written as DNA, the CDR3 is TGTGCCAGTATTTATACCGGGACAGATATTTATGGCTACACCTTC. This sequence encodes CASIYTGTDIYGYTF.

The chain joins TRBV4-1 to TRBJ2-7; D unresolved. This CDR3 has 15 residues. In germline, CDR1 is MGHRA, CDR2 YSYEKL. The ends were cut back, 0 bases at V and 0 bases at J, with 9 bases in the middle. The CDR3 DNA reads TGCGCCAGCAGCCAAGAAGTGGGCCGCTCCTACGAGCAGTACTTC. Translated: CASSQEVGRSYEQYF.